This is a list of T cell receptor beta chains from one sample in a study of T cell repertoires in cytomegalovirus infection. TCRdb recomputed calls from the reads with MiXCR, one row per CDR3 protein. In the table there are approximately 250,000 distinct CDR3 sequences, 9.1% of which are singletons. Sequenced: PBMCs. The receptors were gathered from a human donor in good health (CMV status not recorded). Some clones in this sample may be carry-over from other donors' samples. Both conserved end residues are part of each CDR3. D genes are given only for firm matches. The size field is filled for only some rows; it gives once, few, many or a size class.

clone_size,v_call,j_call,d_call,cdr3_aa,cdr3_nt
.,TRBV19,TRBJ2-5,.,CASTQGRRETQYF,TGTGCCAGTACACAGGGACGGCGAGAGACCCAGTACTTC
.,TRBV15,TRBJ1-5,.,CATGHSGNQPQHF,TGTGCCACCGGACACAGTGGAAATCAGCCCCAGCATTTT
few,TRBV20-1,TRBJ2-2,.,CSARKGGAGTGELFF,TGCAGTGCCAGGAAGGGGGGGGCTGGAACCGGGGAGCTGTTTTTT
.,TRBV12-3/TRBV12-4,TRBJ1-1,TRBD1,CASRLDRGRTEAFF,TGTGCCAGCAGATTGGACAGGGGGCGAACTGAAGCTTTCTTT
many,TRBV7-9,TRBJ1-6,.,CASSSPVGPLHF,TGTGCCAGCAGCTCGCCGGTTGGACCCCTCCACTTT
many,TRBV7-8,TRBJ2-5,.,CASSGTLVGETQYF,TGTGCCAGCAGCGGTACATTGGTTGGGGAGACCCAGTACTTC
many,TRBV7-9,TRBJ1-2,.,CASSLAIGTGYGYTF,TGTGCCAGCAGCTTAGCGATCGGGACGGGCTATGGCTACACCTTC
many,TRBV5-1,TRBJ2-3,TRBD2,CASSEGTSADTQYF,TGCGCCAGCAGCGAAGGGACTAGCGCAGATACGCAGTATTTT
many,TRBV20-1,TRBJ1-5,.,CSASGRDHGSNQPQHF,TGCAGTGCCTCCGGAAGAGACCATGGCAGCAATCAGCCCCAGCATTTT
few,TRBV12-5,TRBJ2-3,.,CASGFGGTDTQYF,TGTGCTAGTGGTTTTGGCGGAACAGATACGCAGTATTTT
many,TRBV7-2,TRBJ2-7,TRBD1,CASSSSSTGGSSYEQYF,TGTGCCAGCAGCTCATCTTCCACAGGGGGCAGCTCCTACGAGCAGTACTTC
many,TRBV7-9,TRBJ1-2,.,CASSRGDKYHGYTF,TGTGCCAGCAGCCGAGGGGACAAGTACCATGGCTACACCTTC
many,TRBV7-8,TRBJ1-4,.,CASSERGRPEKLFF,TGTGCCAGCAGCGAAAGGGGCAGACCCGAAAAACTGTTTTTT
.,TRBV6-4,TRBJ2-2,TRBD2,CASTRWASGRPNTGELFF,TGTGCCAGCACCCGGTGGGCTAGCGGGAGGCCGAACACCGGGGAGCTGTTTTTT
many,TRBV7-2,TRBJ1-3,.,CASSLSATFSGNTIYF,TGTGCCAGCAGCCTCTCAGCCACCTTCTCTGGAAACACCATATATTTT
.,TRBV18,TRBJ2-3,TRBD2,CASSPIGAGVRTDTQYF,TGTGCCAGCTCACCAATTGGAGCGGGAGTTCGCACAGATACGCAGTATTTT
.,TRBV6-6,TRBJ2-3,TRBD2,CASSYDRTSGALRYF,TGTGCCAGCAGTTACGATCGAACTAGCGGGGCCCTAAGGTATTTT
many,TRBV5-1,TRBJ1-1,TRBD1,CASSGRGLSDTEAFF,TGCGCCAGCAGCGGCAGGGGGCTGTCGGACACTGAAGCTTTCTTT
many,TRBV12-3/TRBV12-4,TRBJ2-7,.,CASSLLALQQDEQYF,TGTGCCAGCAGTTTACTAGCGCTCCAGCAGGACGAGCAGTACTTC
many,TRBV7-2,TRBJ2-3,TRBD1,CASSLAGLGRGRRADTQYF,TGTGCCAGCAGCTTAGCGGGCTTGGGCAGGGGGCGTCGGGCAGATACGCAGTATTTT
.,TRBV7-2,TRBJ2-2,TRBD2,CASSLAPLAGGGRTGELFF,TGTGCCAGCAGCTTAGCCCCACTAGCGGGGGGGGGCAGGACCGGGGAGCTGTTTTTT
many,TRBV28,TRBJ1-1,.,CASSRGGRRPEAFF,TGTGCCAGCAGTCGCGGGGGCCGGAGGCCTGAAGCTTTCTTT
.,TRBV2,TRBJ2-3,TRBD2,CASMTSGGDTQYF,TGTGCCAGCATGACTAGCGGGGGAGATACGCAGTATTTT
many,TRBV7-2,TRBJ2-7,.,CASSLELAYEQYF,TGTGCCAGCAGCTTAGAATTGGCTTACGAGCAGTACTTC
many,TRBV5-6,TRBJ1-5,.,CASNLQRSNQPQHF,TGTGCCAGCAACCTACAGAGATCGAATCAGCCCCAGCATTTT
many,TRBV7-2,TRBJ2-7,.,CASSLVAGEQYF,TGTGCCAGCAGCTTGGTGGCCGGCGAGCAGTACTTC
many,TRBV2,TRBJ1-1,.,CATKDGLNTEAFF,TGTGCCACCAAGGACGGACTGAACACTGAAGCTTTCTTT
many,TRBV7-2,TRBJ2-7,.,CASSLAPGAHEQYF,TGTGCCAGCAGCTTAGCCCCAGGGGCACACGAGCAGTACTTC
many,TRBV6-5,TRBJ2-1,.,CASSYSTPGGMNEQFF,TGTGCCAGCAGTTACTCGACCCCTGGCGGAATGAATGAGCAGTTCTTC
many,TRBV7-2,TRBJ1-6,TRBD1,CASSLGGGADNSPLHF,TGTGCCAGCAGCTTAGGAGGGGGCGCTGATAATTCACCCCTCCACTTT